The 10 T cell receptor beta chains in this list originate from one sample, sequenced in a study of blood T cell repertoires in COVID-19. The table came from immunoSEQ multiplex PCR; TCRdb's copy has only in-frame clones and leaves some out. This sample has 150,000 to 250,000 clones; approximately 84% occur once, and the top ten carry around 6.9%. The material sequenced was peripheral blood. The receptors were gathered from a human donor with acute or convalescent COVID-19. The donor label of this sample is uncertain.

This chain joins TRBV28 and TRBJ1-1; no reliable D call. This CDR3 is 13 amino acids long. CDR1 MDHEN and CDR2 SYDVKM come from the germline V gene. V was cut by 3 bases and J by 5 bases, with 10 bases left in between. The CDR3 coding sequence is TGTGCCAGCAGTTTGTCGGGGAGGACTGAAGCTTTCTTT. It yields the protein CASSLSGRTEAFF.

The chain carries TRBV2 and TRBJ1-2; D is unresolved. V shed 4 bases and J shed 5 bases, with 5 bases lying between them. The CDR3 runs to 11 residues. CDR1 is SNHLY, CDR2 FYNNEI, per germline. CDR3 amino acids: CASSGGYGYTF. CDR3 in DNA: TGTGCCAGCAGTGGAGGGTATGGCTACACCTTC.

This rearrangement joins TRBV19 to TRBJ1-2; 7 nucleotides agree with TRBD1. Germline values: CDR1 LNHDA, CDR2 SQIVND (reference sequence). This CDR3 is 12 amino acids long. Trimming at V came to 5 bases and at J to 9 bases, leaving 6 bases not matched to a gene. The CDR3 coding sequence is TGTGCCAGTAGTTCCACAGGGGTTAGCTACACCTTC. Translation gives CASSSTGVSYTF.

The rearrangement joins TRBV6-5 to TRBJ2-7; 10 nucleotides agree with TRBD2. The J segment lost 4 bases and the V segment lost 8 bases, leaving 8 bases of the junction unmatched. This CDR3 is 14 amino acids long. CDR1 is MNHEY and CDR2 is SVGAGI in the germline V gene. The CDR3 coding sequence is TGTGCCAGCTACACCGGGACTAGCGAGTACGAGCAGTACTTC. It codes for CASYTGTSEYEQYF.

The chain links TRBV18 to TRBJ2-3; 10 nucleotides line up with TRBD2. CDR1 and CDR2 from the germline V gene are KGHSH and LQKENI. Trimming took 3 bases from V and 2 from J; bases not matched to a gene: 5. The CDR3 has 16 amino acids. CDR3 DNA: TGTGCCAGCTCACCGGTCGGGACTAGCGTCACAGATACGCAGTATTTT. Protein product: CASSPVGTSVTDTQYF.

V usage is TRBV6-5 and J usage is TRBJ1-2; 10 bases match TRBD1. Germline V CDR1 and CDR2: MNHEY, SVGAGI. The CDR3 covers 13 residues. V shed 7 bases and J 7 bases; nucleotides not matched to a gene: 6. CDR3 residues: CASIDRGLSGYTF. The CDR3 region has the DNA TGTGCCAGCATAGACAGGGGGCTTTCTGGCTACACCTTC.

The chain couples TRBV5-5 to TRBJ2-7; weak D call: TRBD2 (5 bases). This CDR3 is 15 amino acids long. The V end lost 0 bases, the J end lost 5 bases, and 15 bases lay between the germline ends. CDR1 is SGHKS and CDR2 is YYEKEE in the germline V gene (reference sequence). The CDR3 protein is CASSLAGFGENEQYF. The CDR3, as DNA: TGTGCCAGCAGCTTGGCCGGGTTCGGGGAGAACGAGCAGTACTTC. Complete variable domain (other parts from reference TRBV5-5 and TRBJ2-7): DAGVTQSPTHLIKTRGQQVTLRCSPISGHKSVSWYQQVLGQGPQFIFQYYEKEERGRGNFPDRFSARQFPNYSSELNVNALLLGDSALYLCASSLAGFGENEQYFGPGTRLTVT.

This chain joins TRBV6-5 and TRBJ1-6; D is ambiguous. Trimming shortened V by 6 bases and J by 4 bases, and 10 bases separated the two germline ends. Germline V lookup: CDR1 MNHEY, CDR2 SVGAGI. CDR3 length: 14 amino acids. Written as DNA, the CDR3 is TGTGCCAGCAGACTACGACGGTATAATTCACCCCTCCACTTT. This codes for CASRLRRYNSPLHF.

The chain carries TRBV5-5 and TRBJ1-2; D call uncertain. This CDR3 is built from 18 residues. Deletions cut 0 bases from V and 5 bases from J, with 23 bases between. Germline V lookup: CDR1 SGHKS, CDR2 YYEKEE (reference sequence). CDR3 loop: CASSLDYQSSIRRYGYTF. CDR3 nucleotide sequence: TGTGCCAGCAGCTTGGATTATCAGAGCTCGATTAGGAGGTATGGCTACACCTTC.

This chain joins TRBV4-1 and TRBJ2-2; 16 bases are shared with TRBD2. Germline assignment: CDR1 MGHRA and CDR2 YSYEKL. The CDR3 sequence is 20 residues long. With 1 base clipped from V and 8 bases from J, the junction kept 13 bases outside the gene matches. This CDR3 reads CASSQGMAGTSGRAKGELFF. For the CDR3, the DNA is TGCGCCAGCAGCCAAGGAATGGCCGGGACTAGCGGGAGGGCCAAAGGGGAGCTGTTTTTT.